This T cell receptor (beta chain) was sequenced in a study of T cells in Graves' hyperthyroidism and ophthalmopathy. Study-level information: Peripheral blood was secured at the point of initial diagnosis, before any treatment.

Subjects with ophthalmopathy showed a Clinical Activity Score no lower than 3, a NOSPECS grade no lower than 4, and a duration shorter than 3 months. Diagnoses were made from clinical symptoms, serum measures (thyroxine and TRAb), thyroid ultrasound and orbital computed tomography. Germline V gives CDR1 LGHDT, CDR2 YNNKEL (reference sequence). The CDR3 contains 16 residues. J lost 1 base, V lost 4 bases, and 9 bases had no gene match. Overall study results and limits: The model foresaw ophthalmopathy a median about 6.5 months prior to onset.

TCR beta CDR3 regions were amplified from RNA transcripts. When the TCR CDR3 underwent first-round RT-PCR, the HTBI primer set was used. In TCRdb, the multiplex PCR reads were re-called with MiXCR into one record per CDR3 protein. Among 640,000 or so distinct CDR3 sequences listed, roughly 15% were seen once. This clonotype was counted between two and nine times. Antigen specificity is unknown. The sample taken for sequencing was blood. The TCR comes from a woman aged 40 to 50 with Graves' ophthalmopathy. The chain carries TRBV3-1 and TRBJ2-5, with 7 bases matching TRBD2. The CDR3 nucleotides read TGTGCCAGCAGCCCCACGCTAGCGGCCCCCCAAGAGACCCAGTACTTC. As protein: CASSPTLAAPQETQYF.